This TCR beta chain came from a study of cytotoxic CD8 clonotypes in ibrutinib-treated CLL. Germline V CDR1 and CDR2: GTSNPN, SVGIG (reference sequence). This CDR3 has 13 amino acids. With V trimmed by 1 base and J by 9 bases, 5 bases remained unmatched. Turning to this clone: The antigen remains undetermined.

Investigators sought sequencing depths of between 1 in 200,000 and 1 in 1 million T cells. Assay: immunoSEQ multiplex PCR; the TCRdb copy retains only in-frame clones and omits some. The sample consists of about 97,000 clones, around 73% of them appearing once. Study findings and constraints: Having risen at ibrutinib response, clonality had fallen back toward baseline by progression. Clonality correlated strongly with circulating CD8+ T cells and exceeded age-matched healthy donors at baseline.

TCR beta library input comprised around 1.9 micrograms of genomic DNA from cryopreserved PBMCs. This TCR derives from a human donor with chronic lymphocytic leukemia. The sample consisted of PBMCs, taken after 12 months of ibrutinib treatment. This rearrangement joins TRBV30 to TRBJ1-2, with 10 positions matching TRBD1. CDR3 sequence reads: CAWSGGQGSRYTF. CDR3 DNA sequence: TGTGCCTGGAGTGGGGGACAGGGGAGTCGCTACACCTTC.